A selection of T cell receptor beta chains follows, all from one sample in a study of shared T cell receptors in the human thymus. Clones were sequenced by immunoSEQ multiplex PCR, and TCRdb holds only the in-frame ones, with some missing. This sample carries just under 550,000 clones, roughly 74% of them seen once, and the ten largest clones take less than 0.015%. These same records also appear under a second study, on human thymus T cells.

Material: thymocytes. These receptors were collected from a boy less than two years old with a congenital heart defect. The CDR3 runs from the conserved cysteine through the conserved F or W. D genes are given only for firm matches. Not all rows give a size; the values are once, few, many and, for expanded clones, a class.

V,D,length,size,CDR3
TRBV6-6,.,14,.,CASSGTGRYNEQFF
TRBV6-4,TRBD2,18,.,CASSARPNSGRITNEQFF
TRBV29-1,TRBD1,13,.,CSGETGAYNEQFF
TRBV5-6,TRBD1,15,few,CASSPGQPVRNEQFF
TRBV19,.,15,once,CASSLREGANYGYTF
TRBV5-1,.,14,few,CASSTTGSGNTIYF
TRBV19,.,18,.,CASSTLDRISSTNEKLFF
TRBV6-5,.,15,.,CASSYSIADNYGYTF
TRBV7-9,.,14,.,CASSLTPVSYGYTF
TRBV14,TRBD2,20,.,CASSQEGRLAGGRSYNEQFF
TRBV5-6,TRBD2,14,.,CASSLGLAGGELFF
TRBV9,TRBD2,18,once,CASSVGSSGRPWQETQYF
TRBV4-1,TRBD2,16,.,CASSQDWLAGSDTQYF
TRBV7-2,.,14,.,CASSSRGEGNTIYF
TRBV15,.,18,.,CATSRDWSPLSSYNEQFF
TRBV30,.,13,few,CAWSTKTVYGYTF
TRBV9,TRBD1,14,.,CASSGPKQGGTQYF
TRBV12-5,.,12,.,CASGPGVSEAFF
TRBV7-6,TRBD1,15,.,CASSQRRGLNTEAFF
TRBV28,TRBD2,14,few,CASSLGLAGDEQFF
TRBV7-8,TRBD1,17,.,CASSLSGRDRGFYGYTF
TRBV5-4,.,14,.,CASSPGTPDYGYTF
TRBV30,.,15,.,CAWSADTSTNEKLFF
TRBV9,.,14,once,CASSVRAGPYEQYF
TRBV6-1,.,15,.,CASGRWGDSGNTIYF
TRBV4-1,.,16,.,CASSQVTSGLQETQYF
TRBV5-6,TRBD1,15,few,CASSLVTDRSYEQYF
TRBV2,TRBD1,15,few,CASSYKDRVNEKLFF
TRBV28,TRBD2,16,.,CASRRRLAGLTDTQYF
TRBV7-6,TRBD1,18,.,CASSLGGGQGASYNEQFF
TRBV10-3,.,13,.,CAISESRANGYTF
TRBV5-1,TRBD2,17,.,CASSLSFASGGGNEQFF
TRBV13,.,17,.,CASSPARSGLTSYEQYF
TRBV7-2,.,14,.,CASSSRDTSYEQYF
TRBV28,TRBD1,18,.,CASSPDRGRIRGNEKLFF
TRBV2,.,14,.,CASFVDSCSYEQYF
TRBV2,.,14,.,CASSEGGAFETQYF
TRBV10-3,TRBD1,17,.,CAISETADREGSYEQYF
TRBV28,TRBD2,19,.,CASSCLGAWGGVTRETQYF
TRBV7-6,.,13,.,CASSPRAGYGYTF
TRBV9,TRBD1,15,.,CASSPRDRGAYGYTF
TRBV12-5,.,14,.,CASGSQDSPYEQYF
TRBV28,.,14,.,CASRGRWDSYEQYF
TRBV6-5,.,16,few,CASSYSSPGDRHEQFF
TRBV19,.,12,.,CASMAGPYGYTF
TRBV5-6,.,13,.,CASSLDTGAEQFF
TRBV14,TRBD2,20,.,CASSRRGRGTSGRLGGELFF